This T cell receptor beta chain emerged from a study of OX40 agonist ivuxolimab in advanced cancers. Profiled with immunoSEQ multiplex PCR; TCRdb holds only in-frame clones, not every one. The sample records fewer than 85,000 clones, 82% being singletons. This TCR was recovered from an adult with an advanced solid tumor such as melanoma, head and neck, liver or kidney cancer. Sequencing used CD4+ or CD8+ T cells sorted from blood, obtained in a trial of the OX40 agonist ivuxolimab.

CDR3 residues: CASSPRDGEPQHF. As DNA, the CDR3 is TGTGCCAGCAGCCCGAGAGACGGGGAGCCCCAGCATTTT. The chain is built from TRBV27 and TRBJ1-5; D uncertain. CDR1 and CDR2 from the germline V gene are MNHEY and SMNVEV (reference sequence). The CDR3 totals 13 residues. Between the trimmed V and J ends, which lost 6 bases and 8 bases, there was a span of 14 bases.